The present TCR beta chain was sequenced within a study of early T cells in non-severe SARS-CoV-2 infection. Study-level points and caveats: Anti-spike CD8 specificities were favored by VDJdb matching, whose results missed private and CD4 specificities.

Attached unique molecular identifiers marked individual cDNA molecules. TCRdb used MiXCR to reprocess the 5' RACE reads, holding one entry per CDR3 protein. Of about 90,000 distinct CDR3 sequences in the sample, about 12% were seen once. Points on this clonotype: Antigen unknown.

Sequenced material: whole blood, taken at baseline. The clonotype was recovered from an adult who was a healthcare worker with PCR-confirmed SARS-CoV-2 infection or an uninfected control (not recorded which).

The CDR3 DNA is TGTGCCAGCAGCCAAGGGGGAAAATCCTATGGCTACACCTTC. It encodes CASSQGGKSYGYTF. The rearrangement links TRBV3-1 to TRBJ1-2; D is unresolved. Deletions cut 1 base from V and 4 bases from J, with 10 bases between. CDR1 and CDR2 from the germline V gene are LGHDT and YNNKEL (reference sequence). The CDR3 totals 14 residues.